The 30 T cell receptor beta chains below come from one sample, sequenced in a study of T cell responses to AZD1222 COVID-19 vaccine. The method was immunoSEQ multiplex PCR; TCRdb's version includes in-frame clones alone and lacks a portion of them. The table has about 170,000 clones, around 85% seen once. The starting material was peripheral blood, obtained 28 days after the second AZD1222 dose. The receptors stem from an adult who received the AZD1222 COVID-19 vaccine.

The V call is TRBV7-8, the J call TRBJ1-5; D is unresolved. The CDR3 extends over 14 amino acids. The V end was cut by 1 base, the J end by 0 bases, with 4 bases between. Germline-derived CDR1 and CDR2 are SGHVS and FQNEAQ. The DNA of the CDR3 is TGTGCCAGCAGCTTAGTGGATAGCAATCAGCCCCAGCATTTT. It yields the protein CASSLVDSNQPQHF.

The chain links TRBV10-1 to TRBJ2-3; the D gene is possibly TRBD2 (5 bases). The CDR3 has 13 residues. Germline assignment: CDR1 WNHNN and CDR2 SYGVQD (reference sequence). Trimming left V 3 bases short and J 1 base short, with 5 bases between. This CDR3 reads CASSDGGTDTQYF. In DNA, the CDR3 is TGCGCCAGCAGTGACGGGGGCACAGATACGCAGTATTTT.

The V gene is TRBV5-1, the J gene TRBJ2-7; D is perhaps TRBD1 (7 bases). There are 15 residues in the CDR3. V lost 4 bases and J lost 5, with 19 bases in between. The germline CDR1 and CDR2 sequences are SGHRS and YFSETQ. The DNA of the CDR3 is TGCGCCAGCAGCCCGGCGGAGGGGGCTTTCCACGAGCAGTACTTC. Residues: CASSPAEGAFHEQYF.

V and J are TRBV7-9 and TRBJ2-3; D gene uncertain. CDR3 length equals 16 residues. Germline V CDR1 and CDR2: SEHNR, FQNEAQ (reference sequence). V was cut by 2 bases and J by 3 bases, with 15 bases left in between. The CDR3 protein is CASSLTTGGVTDTQYF. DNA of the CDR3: TGTGCCAGCAGCTTAACGACCGGTGGGGTGACAGATACGCAGTATTTT.

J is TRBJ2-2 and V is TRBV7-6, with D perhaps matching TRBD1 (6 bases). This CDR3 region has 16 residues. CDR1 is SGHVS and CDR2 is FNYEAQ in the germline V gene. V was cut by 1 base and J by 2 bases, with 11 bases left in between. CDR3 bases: TGTGCCAGCAGCTTAGGGCCAGGGGTCAACACCGGGGAGCTGTTTTTT. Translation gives CASSLGPGVNTGELFF.

The CDR3 DNA reads as TGCGCCAGCAGCTTGGTTCCGGGGTACACTGAAGCTTTCTTT. This codes for CASSLVPGYTEAFF. This chain uses TRBV5-1 with TRBJ1-1; D gene uncertain. Trimming removed 0 bases from V and 3 bases from J, with 9 bases in between. This CDR3 region has 14 residues. Germline V lookup: CDR1 SGHRS, CDR2 YFSETQ.

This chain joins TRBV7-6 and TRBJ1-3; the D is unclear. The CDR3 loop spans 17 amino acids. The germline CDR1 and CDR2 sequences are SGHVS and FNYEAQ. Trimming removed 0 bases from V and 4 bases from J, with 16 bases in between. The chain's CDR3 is CASSLALAGAAGNTIYF. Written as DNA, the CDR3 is TGTGCCAGCAGCTTAGCCCTGGCAGGCGCCGCAGGAAACACCATATATTTT. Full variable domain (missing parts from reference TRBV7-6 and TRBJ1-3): GAGVSQSPRYKVTKRGQDVALRCDPISGHVSLYWYRQALGQGPEFLTYFNYEAQQDKSGLPNDRFSAERPEGSISTLTIQRTEQRDSAMYRCASSLALAGAAGNTIYFGEGSWLTVV.

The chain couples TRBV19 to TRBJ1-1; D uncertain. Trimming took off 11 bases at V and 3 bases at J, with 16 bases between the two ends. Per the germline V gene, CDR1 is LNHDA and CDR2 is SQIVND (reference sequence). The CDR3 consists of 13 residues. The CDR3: CASSAFRDTEAFF. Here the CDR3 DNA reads TGTGCCTCAAGCGCGTTTCGGGACACTGAAGCTTTCTTT. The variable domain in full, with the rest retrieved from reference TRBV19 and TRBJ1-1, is DGGITQSPKYLFRKEGQNVTLSCEQNLNHDAMYWYRQDPGQGLRLIYYSQIVNDFQKGDIAEGYSVSREKKESFPLTVTSAQKNPTAFYLCASSAFRDTEAFFGQGTRLTVV.

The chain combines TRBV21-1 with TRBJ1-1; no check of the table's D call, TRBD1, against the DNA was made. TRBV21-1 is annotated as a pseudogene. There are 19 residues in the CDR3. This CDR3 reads CASSPWNRGRWGMPTEAFF. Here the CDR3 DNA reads TGTGCCAGCAGCCCTTGGAACAGGGGGCGGTGGGGTATGCCCACTGAAGCTTTCTTT.

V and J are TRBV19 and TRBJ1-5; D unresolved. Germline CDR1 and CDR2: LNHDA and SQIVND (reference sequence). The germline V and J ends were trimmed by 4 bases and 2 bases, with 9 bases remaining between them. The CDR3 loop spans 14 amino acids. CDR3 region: CASSTGLGNQPQHF. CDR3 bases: TGTGCCAGTAGTACTGGCTTGGGCAATCAGCCCCAGCATTTT.

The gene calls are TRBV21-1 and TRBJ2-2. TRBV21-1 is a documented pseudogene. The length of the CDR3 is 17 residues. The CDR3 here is CASSAQERARCTGELFF. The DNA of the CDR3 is TGTGCCAGCAGCGCCCAGGAAAGGGCACGTTGCACCGGGGAGCTGTTTTTT.

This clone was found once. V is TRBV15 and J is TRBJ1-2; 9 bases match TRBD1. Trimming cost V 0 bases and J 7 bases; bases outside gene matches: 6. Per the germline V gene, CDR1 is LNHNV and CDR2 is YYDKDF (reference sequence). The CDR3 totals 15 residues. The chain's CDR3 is CATSRDLGQGRGYTF. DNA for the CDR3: TGTGCCACCAGCAGAGATCTTGGACAGGGGCGTGGCTACACCTTC.

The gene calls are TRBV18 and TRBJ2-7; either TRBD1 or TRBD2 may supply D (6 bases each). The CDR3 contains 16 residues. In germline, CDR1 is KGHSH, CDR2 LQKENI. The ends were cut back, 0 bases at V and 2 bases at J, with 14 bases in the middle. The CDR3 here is CASSPPMGGLTYEQYF. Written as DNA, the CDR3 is TGTGCCAGCTCACCACCGATGGGGGGCTTAACCTACGAGCAGTACTTC. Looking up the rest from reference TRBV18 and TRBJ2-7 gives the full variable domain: NAGVMQNPRHLVRRRGQEARLRCSPMKGHSHVYWYRQLPEEGLKFMVYLQKENIIDESGMPKERFSAEFPKEGPSILRIQQVVRGDSAAYFCASSPPMGGLTYEQYFGPGTRLTVT.

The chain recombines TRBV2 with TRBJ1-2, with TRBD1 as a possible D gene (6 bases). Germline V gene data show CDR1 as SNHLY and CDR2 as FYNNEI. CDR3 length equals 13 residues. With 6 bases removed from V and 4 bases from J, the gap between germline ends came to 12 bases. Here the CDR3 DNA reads TGTGCCAGCAGAGGGGGAAGTGGCTATGGCTACACCTTC. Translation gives CASRGGSGYGYTF. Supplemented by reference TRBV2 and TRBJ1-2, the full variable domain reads EPEVTQTPSHQVTQMGQEVILRCVPISNHLYFYWYRQILGQKVEFLVSFYNNEISEKSEIFDDQFSVERPDGSNFTLKIRSTKLEDSAMYFCASRGGSGYGYTFGSGTRLTVV.

The CDR3 region is CASSQATQETQYF. DNA of the CDR3: TGTGCCAGCAGCCAAGCGACCCAAGAGACCCAGTACTTC. The chain has TRBV4-2 and TRBJ2-5; D is uncertain. Germline values: CDR1 LGHNA, CDR2 YNFKEQ. The V gene lost 1 base and the J gene lost 1 base, with 4 bases spanning the gap. The CDR3 loop spans 13 amino acids.

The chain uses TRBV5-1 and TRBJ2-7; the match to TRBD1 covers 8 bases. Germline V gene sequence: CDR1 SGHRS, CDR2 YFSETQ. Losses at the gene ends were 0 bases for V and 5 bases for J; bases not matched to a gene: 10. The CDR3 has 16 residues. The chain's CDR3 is CASSLEILGQGNEQYF. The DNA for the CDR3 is TGCGCCAGCAGCTTGGAAATCCTCGGACAGGGAAACGAGCAGTACTTC.

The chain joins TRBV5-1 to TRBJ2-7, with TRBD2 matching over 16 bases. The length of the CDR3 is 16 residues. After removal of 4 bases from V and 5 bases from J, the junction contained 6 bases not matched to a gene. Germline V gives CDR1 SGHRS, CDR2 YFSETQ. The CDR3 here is CASSAGLAGGLHEQYF. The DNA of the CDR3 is TGCGCCAGCAGCGCGGGACTAGCGGGGGGGCTCCACGAGCAGTACTTC.

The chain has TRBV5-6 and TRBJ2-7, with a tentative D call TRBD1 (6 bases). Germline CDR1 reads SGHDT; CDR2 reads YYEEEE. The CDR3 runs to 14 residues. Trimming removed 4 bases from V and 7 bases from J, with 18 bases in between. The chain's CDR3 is CASSRAGTRREQYF. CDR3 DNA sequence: TGTGCCAGCAGCCGAGCCGGGACACGGCGGGAGCAGTACTTC.

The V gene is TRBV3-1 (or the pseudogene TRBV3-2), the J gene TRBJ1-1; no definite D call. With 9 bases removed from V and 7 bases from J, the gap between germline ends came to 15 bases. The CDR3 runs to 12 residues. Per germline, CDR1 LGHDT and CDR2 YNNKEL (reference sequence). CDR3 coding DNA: TGTGCCAGTTCCAGAGGTTACTATGAAGCTTTCTTT. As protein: CASSRGYYEAFF.

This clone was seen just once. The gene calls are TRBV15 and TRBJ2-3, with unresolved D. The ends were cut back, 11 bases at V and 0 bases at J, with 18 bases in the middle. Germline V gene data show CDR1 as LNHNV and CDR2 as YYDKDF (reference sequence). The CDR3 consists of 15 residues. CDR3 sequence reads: CASTSGASSTDTQYF. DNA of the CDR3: TGTGCCTCTACCTCCGGAGCTAGTAGCACAGATACGCAGTATTTT.

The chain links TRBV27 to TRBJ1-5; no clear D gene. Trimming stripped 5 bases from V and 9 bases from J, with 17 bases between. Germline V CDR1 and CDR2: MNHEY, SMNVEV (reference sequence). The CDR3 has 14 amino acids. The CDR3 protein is CASSPTGSVLPQHF. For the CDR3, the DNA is TGTGCCAGCAGTCCAACGGGGTCAGTCTTGCCCCAGCATTTT.

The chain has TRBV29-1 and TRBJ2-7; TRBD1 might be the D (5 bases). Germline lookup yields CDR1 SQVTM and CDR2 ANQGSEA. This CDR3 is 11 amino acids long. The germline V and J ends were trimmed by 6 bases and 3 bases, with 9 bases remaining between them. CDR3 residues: CSVTDLYEQYF. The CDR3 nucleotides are TGCAGCGTGACAGACCTCTACGAGCAGTACTTC.

The CDR3 reads CASSLVGGSTEAFF. CDR3 sequence (DNA): TGTGCCAGCAGCTTAGTCGGGGGTAGCACTGAAGCTTTCTTT. This chain connects TRBV7-2 to TRBJ1-1; weak D call: TRBD1 (5 bases). The V and J ends lost 1 base and 4 bases respectively, with 10 bases between them. Per germline, CDR1 SGHTA and CDR2 FQGNSA. CDR3 size: 14 residues.

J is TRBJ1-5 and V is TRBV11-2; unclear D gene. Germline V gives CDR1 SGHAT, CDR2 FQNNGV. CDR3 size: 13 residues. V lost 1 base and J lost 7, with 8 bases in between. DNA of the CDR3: TGTGCCAGCAGCTTAGGGAACGTGCAGCCCCAGCATTTT. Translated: CASSLGNVQPQHF.

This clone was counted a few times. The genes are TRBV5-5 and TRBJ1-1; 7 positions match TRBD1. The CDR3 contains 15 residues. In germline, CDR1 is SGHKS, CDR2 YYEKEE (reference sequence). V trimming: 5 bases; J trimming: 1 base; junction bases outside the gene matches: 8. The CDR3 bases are TGTGCCAGCAGGAGGGCGGGGACAGCGAACACTGAAGCTTTCTTT. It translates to CASRRAGTANTEAFF.

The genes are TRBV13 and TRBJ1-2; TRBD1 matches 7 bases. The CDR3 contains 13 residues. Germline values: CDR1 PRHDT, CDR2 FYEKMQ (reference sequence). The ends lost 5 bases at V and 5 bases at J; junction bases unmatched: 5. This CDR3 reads CASSTRTGYGYTF. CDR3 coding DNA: TGTGCCAGCAGCACTAGGACAGGATATGGCTACACCTTC.

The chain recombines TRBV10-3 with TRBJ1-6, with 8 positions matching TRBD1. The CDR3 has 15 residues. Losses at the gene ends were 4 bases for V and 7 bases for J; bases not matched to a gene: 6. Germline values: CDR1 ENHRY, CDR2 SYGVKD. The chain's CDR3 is CAISGSGQVNSPLHF. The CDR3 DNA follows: TGTGCCATCAGTGGATCGGGACAGGTCAATTCACCCCTCCACTTT.

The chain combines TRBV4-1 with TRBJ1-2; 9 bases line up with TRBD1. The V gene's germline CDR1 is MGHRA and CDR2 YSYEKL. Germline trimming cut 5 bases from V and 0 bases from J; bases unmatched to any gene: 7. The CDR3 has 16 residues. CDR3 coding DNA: TGCGCCAGCAGCTACGGACAGGGGAATACTAACTATGGCTACACCTTC. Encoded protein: CASSYGQGNTNYGYTF.

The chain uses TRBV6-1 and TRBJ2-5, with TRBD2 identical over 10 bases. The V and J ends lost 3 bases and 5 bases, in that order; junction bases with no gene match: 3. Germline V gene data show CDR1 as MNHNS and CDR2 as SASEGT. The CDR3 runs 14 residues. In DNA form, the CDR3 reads TGTGCCAGCAGTGATGGTAGCGGGGGGGAGACCCAGTACTTC. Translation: CASSDGSGGETQYF.

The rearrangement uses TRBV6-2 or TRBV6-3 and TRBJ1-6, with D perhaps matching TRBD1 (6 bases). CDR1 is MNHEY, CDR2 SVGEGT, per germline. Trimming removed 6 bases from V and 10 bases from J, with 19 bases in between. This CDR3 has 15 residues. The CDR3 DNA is TGTGCCAGCAGCATGACCGGGACACAGAGCTCACCCCTCCACTTT. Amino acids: CASSMTGTQSSPLHF.